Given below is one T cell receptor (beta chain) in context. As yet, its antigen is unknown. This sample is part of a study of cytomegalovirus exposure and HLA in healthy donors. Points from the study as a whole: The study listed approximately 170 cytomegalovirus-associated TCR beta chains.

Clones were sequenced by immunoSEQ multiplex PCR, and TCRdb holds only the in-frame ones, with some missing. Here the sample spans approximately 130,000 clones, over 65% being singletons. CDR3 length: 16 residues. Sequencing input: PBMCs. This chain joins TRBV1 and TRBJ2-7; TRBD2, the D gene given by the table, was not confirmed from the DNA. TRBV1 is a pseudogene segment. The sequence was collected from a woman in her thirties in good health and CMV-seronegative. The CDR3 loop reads CTSSQVGRVIAYEQYF. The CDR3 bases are TGCACCAGCAGCCAAGTTGGGCGGGTAATCGCCTACGAGCAGTACTTC.